One sample yielded the 10 T cell receptor beta chains listed below, sequenced in a study of cytomegalovirus exposure and HLA in healthy donors. Assay used: immunoSEQ multiplex PCR; TCRdb lists only in-frame clones, some missing. The sample yields around 60,000 clones, 90% to 96% seen once. Material for sequencing was PBMCs. These receptors were collected from a woman younger than 30 in good health and CMV-seronegative.

This sequence joins TRBV2 and TRBJ2-5, with D possibly TRBD2 on 6 matching bases. V was trimmed by 6 bases and J by 2 bases, leaving 13 bases between them. The CDR3 has 14 residues. Looked up from germline, CDR1 is SNHLY and CDR2 is FYNNEI. CDR3 nucleotide sequence: TGTGCCAGCAGGGAGGGGCCTTCACAAGAGACCCAGTACTTC. Protein: CASREGPSQETQYF.

The chain recombines TRBV30 with TRBJ1-1, with 10 nucleotides matching TRBD1. Losses at the gene ends were 4 bases for V and 11 bases for J; bases not matched to a gene: 13. The V gene's germline CDR1 is GTSNPN and CDR2 SVGIG (reference sequence). This CDR3 is built from 14 residues. As DNA, the CDR3 is TGTGCCTGGACCGGACAGGGGGGCTTTGGGCTGGCTTTCTTT. Translated: CAWTGQGGFGLAFF.

The rearrangement uses TRBV18 and TRBJ2-7; D gene unclear. Germline V gives CDR1 KGHSH, CDR2 LQKENI. Trimming pared 7 bases from V and 2 bases from J, leaving 12 bases between. The CDR3 extends over 13 amino acids. CDR3 loop: CASCRTVAYEQYF. The DNA for the CDR3 is TGTGCCAGCTGCCGTACGGTAGCCTACGAGCAGTACTTC.

The V and J genes are TRBV10-3 and TRBJ1-4; 12 nucleotides agree with TRBD1. This CDR3 has 17 residues. V gave up 10 bases and J gave up 5 bases; unmatched junction bases: 14. CDR1 is ENHRY and CDR2 is SYGVKD in the germline V gene. The CDR3 sequence: CATKGGQGASGNEKLFF. CDR3 coding DNA: TGTGCCACGAAGGGGGGACAGGGGGCCTCGGGGAATGAAAAACTGTTTTTT.

This chain uses TRBV4-1 with TRBJ2-5, with 13 positions matching TRBD2. Germline assignment: CDR1 MGHRA and CDR2 YSYEKL. V lost 1 base to trimming and J lost 5 bases; unmatched junction nucleotides: 10. The CDR3 runs 18 residues. CDR3 sequence reads: CASSQGTSGRARWETQYF. Here the CDR3 DNA reads TGCGCCAGCAGCCAAGGGACTAGCGGGAGAGCCAGGTGGGAGACCCAGTACTTC.

The V call is TRBV9, the J call TRBJ2-1; 10 bases align to TRBD1. Germline CDR1 reads SGDLS; CDR2 reads YYNGEE. The trim removed 4 bases at V and 1 base at J, leaving 2 bases unmatched. This CDR3 region has 15 residues. The CDR3 bases are TGTGCCAGCAGCCCGGGACAGGGGTCCTACAATGAGCAGTTCTTC. This translates into CASSPGQGSYNEQFF.

V is TRBV4-3 and J is TRBJ2-1, with 14 bases lining up with TRBD2. There are 16 residues in the CDR3. CDR1 and CDR2 from the germline V gene are LGHNA and YSLEER. The V gene end was trimmed by 4 bases and the J gene end by 7 bases; junction bases not matched to a gene: 6. The CDR3 DNA reads as TGCGCCAGCAGCCCCGGGACTAGCGGGAGAGGGAATGAGCAGTTCTTC. Its translation is CASSPGTSGRGNEQFF.

Notes on this clone: Its ends do not fully match the called genes, so a read error is possible. This chain uses TRBV27 with TRBJ2-7; TRBD1 aligns across 7 bases. The CDR3 loop spans 12 amino acids. Per the germline V gene, CDR1 is MNHEY and CDR2 is SMNVEV (reference sequence). As DNA, the CDR3 is TGCGCCATATCCGGGACAGTATACGAGCAGTACTTC. Residues: CAISGTVYEQYF.

The rearrangement links TRBV7-2 to TRBJ2-7; 8 nucleotides line up with TRBD2. CDR1 SGHTA and CDR2 FQGNSA come from the germline V gene. V dropped 5 bases and J dropped 3; count of bases not matched to a gene: 9. This CDR3 comprises 15 residues. The CDR3 sequence: CASSPPGGGGYEQYF. CDR3 nucleotide sequence: TGTGCCAGCAGCCCCCCGGGAGGGGGGGGCTACGAGCAGTACTTC.

V is TRBV5-8 and J is TRBJ1-5; a possible D gene is TRBD1 (6 bases). CDR1 and CDR2 (germline): SGHTS, YDEGEE. V was clipped by 4 bases and J by 2 bases, with 10 bases between them. This CDR3 region has 14 residues. The CDR3 loop is CASSLRQGNQPQHF. The DNA for the CDR3 is TGTGCCAGCAGCCTCCGACAGGGCAATCAGCCCCAGCATTTT. The entire variable domain, with the rest obtained from reference TRBV5-8 and TRBJ1-5, is as follows: EAGVTQSPTHLIKTRGQQATLRCSPISGHTSVYWYQQALGLGLQFLLWYDEGEERNRGNFPPRFSGRQFPNYSSELNVNALELEDSALYLCASSLRQGNQPQHFGDGTRLSIL.